This T cell receptor (beta chain) came from a study of Ad26.COV2.S vaccination and SARS-CoV-2 variants. The treatment was: roughly 18 received Ad26.COV2.S at low or high dose, single or two shots; a few received placebo; per-sample allocation not given. On day 63 after the first injection, vaccine and placebo recipients gave samples. Sequencing used immunoSEQ multiplex PCR; TCRdb keeps in-frame clones, though not all of them. Of hundreds of thousands of clones listed, roughly 90% are singletons. The source is a person between 18 and 65 years old who received the Ad26.COV2.S COVID-19 vaccine or a placebo. The specimen was peripheral blood, collected in a trial of Ad26.COV2.S vaccine versus placebo.

CDR3 sequence reads: CASSSLRGEQYF. As DNA, the CDR3 is TGTGCCAGCAGCTCCCTCCGGGGGGAGCAGTACTTC. This chain uses TRBV13 with TRBJ2-7, with D perhaps matching TRBD2 (6 bases). The CDR3 extends over 12 amino acids. V lost 4 bases to trimming and J lost 7 bases, with 11 bases between them. Germline CDR1 is PRHDT and CDR2 is FYEKMQ (reference sequence).